The entry below gives a single TCR beta chain sequence along with its context. The antigen remains unidentified. Only in-frame clones appear in the TCRdb table, and some are missing; sequencing was by immunoSEQ multiplex PCR. The table includes 130,000 to 150,000 clones, roughly 88% detected once. This sample is part of a study of T cell responses to AZD1222 COVID-19 vaccine. Notes on the study in general: Distributed over spike, vaccine-associated CD4 TCRs predominated at 160-218 and 743-854. Without day 14 samples, only post-peak T cell repertoires were studied.

The sample was peripheral blood, taken 28 days after the second dose of the MenACWY control vaccine. The sequence was obtained from an adult who received the MenACWY meningococcal vaccine as a control.

CDR3 sequence reads: CASSPPGGLNTEAFF. CDR3 in DNA: TGTGCCAGCAGCCCCCCAGGGGGCTTGAACACTGAAGCTTTCTTT. The genes are TRBV7-9 and TRBJ1-1; 8 bases match TRBD1. CDR1 is SEHNR, CDR2 FQNEAQ, per germline (reference sequence). The CDR3 spans 15 residues. V gave up 5 bases and J gave up 0 bases; unmatched junction bases: 5.